This note documents a single TCR beta chain sequence. In this sample, this clonotype turned up a few times. It has no known antigen specificity. Within one base of it there is no much larger clone, and no base qualities were kept. This sample stems from a study of blood T cells in healthy people across ages (dated by TCRdb to the mid-2010s). General notes on the study: In model experiments, roughly one uniquely barcoded TCR beta cDNA molecule per two T cells was captured by template switching. Age-related changes in TCR beta repertoire diversity were measured in the study by deep sequencing normalized with unique cDNA molecular identifiers. The donors were divided into four age groups: young (average around 15 years), middle-aged (approximately 41), aged (about 62) and long-lived (around 87). Using the same blood draw, the study looked at two additional independent replicas of 1 million unique cDNA reads for two donors, one aged 18 to 30 and the other aged 80 or older. Overall study outcomes, separate from this receptor: Donor CMV infection status was unknown, potentially confounding age-related changes in expanded clonotypes. Compared with the aged group, more naive CD4+ T cells, fewer expanded clones and increased TCR diversity were shown by the long-lived group, suggesting age selection. A strong correlation was found between observed TCR beta diversity and the percentage of naive T cells measured by flow cytometry. Observed TCR beta diversity per million T cells fell roughly linearly with age, and a significant reduction was already apparent by age around 40. Bulk unsorted PBMC profiling prevented conclusive comparison of naive and antigen-experienced compartments. Estimates of total diversity from one million sequenced T cells were regarded as lower bounds and underestimates.

The method was 5' RACE. TCRdb shows the sequencer as Illumina HiSeq 2500. The second PCR ran for roughly 6 to 11 cycles and used a J-beta primer mix along with a sample-barcoded 5' primer. A unique molecular identifier was introduced onto each TCR beta cDNA molecule by a template-switch 5' adaptor carrying 12 random nucleotides. Each sample yielded at least 3 million CDR3-containing paired-end reads. All of the RNA was converted into first-strand cDNA using the Mint cDNA synthesis kit, with a TRBC-specific oligonucleotide serving as the primer. All cDNA was treated with uracil-DNA glycosylase and then went through a first 18-cycle PCR with the universal primers M1SS and BC2_uni_R. The study's processing was this. For normalization, 1 million high-quality reads, each with a distinct molecular identifier, were randomly selected from each sample. Instead of being binned into consensus sequences, reads with shared molecular identifiers were discarded. MiTCR, with a Q25 quality threshold and the strictest error-elimination algorithm, was used for CDR3 identification, clonotype clustering and error correction. A nonparametric unseen species model using Euler transformation provided a lower-bound estimate of total TCR beta diversity. The public reads were run again by TCRdb, first through fastp at Q25 and then through MiXCR, and only productive beta chains were kept. Rows with a matching CDR3 protein are joined into one entry that keeps the most common DNA and genes. The V and J calls and clone size come from TCRdb's table, not from the authors' own analysis. The sample has under 700,000 distinct CDR3 sequences on record, around 24% of them singletons. Of the sample, 7.5% to 9% is held by the ten largest clones.

Germline trimming amounts to 3 bases on V and 5 bases on J, with 2 as the count of junction bases outside the gene matches. The CDR3 measures 12 amino acids from cysteine to phenylalanine. The retained sequence is limited to the CDR3, 36 bases, with the frame set at the first base. Based on the germline V gene (reference sequence), the CDR1 and CDR2 sequences are DFQATT and SNEGSKA. Donors were a few dozen systemically healthy Caucasian individuals from Russia aged roughly 6 to 95 years. Each donor gave 9 to 10 milliliters of peripheral blood, collected into EDTA-treated Vacutainer tubes. PBMCs were isolated by Ficoll-Paque density-gradient centrifugation, with at least 6.5 million obtained per sample. Total RNA, at least 6 micrograms per sample, was extracted from PBMCs with Trizol reagent. For every donor, flow cytometry on a PBMC aliquot measured the percentage of naive CD45RAhigh/CD27high T cells.

These data also featured in a second study, about T cells of mothers and their children. Drawing on the second study: Nine systemically healthy Caucasian individuals served as donors, namely three mothers together with their six children. cDNA synthesis used all of the extracted RNA, with 1.5 ug of RNA in each 15 ul reaction. In the second PCR, the M1S primer introduced both the sample barcodes and 2-4 random nucleotides. Over 8.5 million TCR beta CDR3 reads were obtained for each mother, and approximately 2.9 million reads were obtained for each child. TCR recombination output is similarly shaped by thymic selection in related and unrelated pairs, with a minor effect exerted by inherited differences. Normalized repertoire overlap was always slightly but never significantly higher in related than unrelated mother-child pairs. With a sensitivity of about 100 clones per million clonotypes, no persistent microchimeric T cell clones were detected. In the study, deep NGS was used to compare the TCR beta repertoires of mothers and children, and features distinguishing related mother-child pairs from unrelated individuals were sought. Mothers averaged approximately 40 +/- 4 years of age and children averaged approximately 12 +/- 4 years. After adapter ligation was performed with NEBNext reagents, the libraries were sequenced on an Illumina HiSeq 2000 with 100+100 nt paired-end reads. Mother and child libraries were prepared a month apart and sequenced in separate runs to prevent cross-contamination. For each donor, between about 450,000 and 2,300,000 distinct TCR beta clonotypes were identified. Naive TCR beta clonotypes were estimated from low-frequency clonotypes matched to each donor's FACS-determined naive share, without sorting.

The sequenced material came from blood. This sequence was found in a boy between 10 and 17 years old in good health. Recombination connected TRBV20-1 to TRBJ1-1; TRBD1 aligns with 8 central bases. CDR3 region: CSASTGGTEAFF. The DNA is TGCAGTGCTAGTACAGGGGGGACTGAAGCTTTCTTT.